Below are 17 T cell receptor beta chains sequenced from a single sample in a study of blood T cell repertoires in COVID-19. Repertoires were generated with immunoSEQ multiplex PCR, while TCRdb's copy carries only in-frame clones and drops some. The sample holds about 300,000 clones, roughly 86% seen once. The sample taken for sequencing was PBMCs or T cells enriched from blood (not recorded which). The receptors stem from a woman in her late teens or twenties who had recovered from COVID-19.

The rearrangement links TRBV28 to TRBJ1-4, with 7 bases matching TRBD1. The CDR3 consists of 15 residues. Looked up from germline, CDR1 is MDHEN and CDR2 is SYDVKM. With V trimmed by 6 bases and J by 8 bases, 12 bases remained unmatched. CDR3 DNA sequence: TGTGCCAGCAGCGAACCAAGGGGGCAGGGCGAAAAACTGTTTTTT. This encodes CASSEPRGQGEKLFF.

The CDR3: CASSPRGGGGPGQRDTQYF. The CDR3 DNA reads TGTGCCAGCAGCCCACGGGGGGGCGGGGGGCCAGGTCAAAGAGATACGCAGTATTTT. This chain joins TRBV11-2 and TRBJ2-3, with 8 positions matching TRBD2. The CDR3 spans 19 residues. J gave up 5 bases and V 5 bases, and 21 bases lay outside the gene matches. Germline V gene data show CDR1 as SGHAT and CDR2 as FQNNGV.

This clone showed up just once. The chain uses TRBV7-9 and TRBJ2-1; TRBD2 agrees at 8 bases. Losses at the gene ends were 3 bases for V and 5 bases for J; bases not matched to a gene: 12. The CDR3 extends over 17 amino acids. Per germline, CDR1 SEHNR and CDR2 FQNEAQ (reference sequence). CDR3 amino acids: CASSFKGGTSGDNEQFF. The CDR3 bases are TGTGCCAGCAGCTTTAAGGGCGGGACTAGTGGGGACAATGAGCAGTTCTTC.

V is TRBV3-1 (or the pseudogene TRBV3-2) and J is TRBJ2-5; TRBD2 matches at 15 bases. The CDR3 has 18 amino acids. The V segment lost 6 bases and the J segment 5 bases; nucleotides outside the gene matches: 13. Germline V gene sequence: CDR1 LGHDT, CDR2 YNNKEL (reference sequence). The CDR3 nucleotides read TGTGCCAGCAGGAAAACTGGACTAGCGGGAGGGCAATGGGAGACCCAGTACTTC. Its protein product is CASRKTGLAGGQWETQYF.

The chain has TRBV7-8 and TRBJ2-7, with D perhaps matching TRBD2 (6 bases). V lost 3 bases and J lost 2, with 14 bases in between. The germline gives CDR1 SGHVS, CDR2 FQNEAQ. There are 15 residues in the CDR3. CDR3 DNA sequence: TGTGCCAGCAGCTTTAGGAGGGGAGGCCCCTACGAGCAGTACTTC. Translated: CASSFRRGGPYEQYF.

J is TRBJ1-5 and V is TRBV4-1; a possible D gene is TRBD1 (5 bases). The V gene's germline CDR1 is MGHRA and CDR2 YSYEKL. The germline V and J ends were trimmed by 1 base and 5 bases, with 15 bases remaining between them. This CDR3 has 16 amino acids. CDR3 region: CASSQVDGVGDQPQHF. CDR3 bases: TGCGCCAGCAGCCAAGTCGATGGAGTAGGGGATCAGCCCCAGCATTTT.

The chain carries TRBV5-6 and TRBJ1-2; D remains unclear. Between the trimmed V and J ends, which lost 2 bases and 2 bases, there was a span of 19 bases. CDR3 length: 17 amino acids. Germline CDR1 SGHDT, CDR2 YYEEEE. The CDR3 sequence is CASSLAVRVSRNYGYTF. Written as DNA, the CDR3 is TGTGCCAGCAGCTTAGCGGTACGGGTTTCTAGAAACTATGGCTACACCTTC.

The CDR3 DNA sequence: TGCGCCAGCAGTTCCCTCCCGACAGTTGGGATCAATGAGCAGTTCTTC. Amino acid sequence: CASSSLPTVGINEQFF. The chain carries TRBV5-1 and TRBJ2-1; weak D call: TRBD1 (5 bases). This CDR3 spans 16 amino acids. Germline V gives CDR1 SGHRS, CDR2 YFSETQ. V lost 5 bases to trimming and J lost 6 bases, with 21 bases between them.

The CDR3 nucleotides are TGTGCCAGCACGGGACTCCCGGGCAAAGGATCCTACAATGAGCAGTTCTTC. It is translated as CASTGLPGKGSYNEQFF. J is TRBJ2-1 and V is TRBV11-2, with TRBD2 as a possible D gene (6 bases). CDR1 and CDR2 (germline): SGHAT, FQNNGV. Deletions cut 7 bases from V and 1 base from J, with 20 bases between. This CDR3 is 17 amino acids long.

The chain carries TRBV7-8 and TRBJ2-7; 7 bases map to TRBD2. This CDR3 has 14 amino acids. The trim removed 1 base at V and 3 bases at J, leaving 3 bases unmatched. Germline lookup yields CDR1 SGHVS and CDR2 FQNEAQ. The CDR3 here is CASSLGGEGYEQYF. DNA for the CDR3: TGTGCCAGCAGCTTAGGCGGGGAGGGCTACGAGCAGTACTTC.

In nucleotides, the CDR3 is TGTGCCAGCAGTCCCGTGCTAGGGAGCTATGGCTACACCTTC. Translated, it gives CASSPVLGSYGYTF. The chain has TRBV27 and TRBJ1-2; D uncertain. V was clipped by 5 bases and J by 4 bases, with 14 bases between them. Germline loops: CDR1 MNHEY, CDR2 SMNVEV (reference sequence). CDR3 length: 14 residues.

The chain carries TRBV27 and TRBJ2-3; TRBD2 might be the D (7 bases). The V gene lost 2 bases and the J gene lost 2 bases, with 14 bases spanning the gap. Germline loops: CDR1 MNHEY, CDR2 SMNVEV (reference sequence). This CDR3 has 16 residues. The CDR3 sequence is CASSLGWRGPTDTQYF. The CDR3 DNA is TGTGCCAGCAGTTTAGGGTGGCGGGGGCCCACAGATACGCAGTATTTT.

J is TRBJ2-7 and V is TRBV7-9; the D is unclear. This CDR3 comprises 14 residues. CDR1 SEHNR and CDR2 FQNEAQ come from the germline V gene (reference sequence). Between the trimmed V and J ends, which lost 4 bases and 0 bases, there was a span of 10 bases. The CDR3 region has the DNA TGTGCCAGCAGCTCCGCAACTAACTCCTACGAGCAGTACTTC. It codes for CASSSATNSYEQYF.

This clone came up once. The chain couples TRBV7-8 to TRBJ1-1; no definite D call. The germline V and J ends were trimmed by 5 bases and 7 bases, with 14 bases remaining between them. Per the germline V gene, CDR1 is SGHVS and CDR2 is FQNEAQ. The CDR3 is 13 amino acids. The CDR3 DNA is TGTGCCAGCAGCCAAATATCCCGGGGTGAAGCTTTCTTT. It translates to CASSQISRGEAFF.

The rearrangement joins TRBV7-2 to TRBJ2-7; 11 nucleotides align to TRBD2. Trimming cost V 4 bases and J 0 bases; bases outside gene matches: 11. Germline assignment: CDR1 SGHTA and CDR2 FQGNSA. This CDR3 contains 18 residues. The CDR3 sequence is CASSSMLAGGWSSYEQYF. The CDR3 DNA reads TGTGCCAGCAGCTCAATGTTAGCGGGAGGGTGGAGCTCCTACGAGCAGTACTTC.

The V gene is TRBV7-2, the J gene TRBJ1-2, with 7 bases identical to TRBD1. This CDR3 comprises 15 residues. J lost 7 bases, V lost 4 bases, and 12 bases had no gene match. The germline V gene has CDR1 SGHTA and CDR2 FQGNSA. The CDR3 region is CASSSTPGQSGGYTF. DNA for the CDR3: TGTGCCAGCAGCTCGACACCGGGACAGTCGGGTGGCTACACCTTC.

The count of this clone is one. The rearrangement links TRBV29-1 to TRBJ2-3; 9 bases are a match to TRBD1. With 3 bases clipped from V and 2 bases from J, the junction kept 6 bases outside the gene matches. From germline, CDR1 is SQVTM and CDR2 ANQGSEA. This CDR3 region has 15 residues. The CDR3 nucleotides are TGCAGCGTTGACGAGGGACAGGGCCCCACAGATACGCAGTATTTT. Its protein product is CSVDEGQGPTDTQYF.